This entry is about one T cell receptor beta chain. In the original processing: Quantification of nucleated cells was approximated via reference gene primer amplification. Here immunoSEQ multiplex PCR was the method, and the copy in TCRdb shows in-frame clones only, minus some. Clonal size and the V and J genes are those of that table, whereas D and trimming came from the DNA. Of approximately 15,000 clones in the sample, roughly four fifths were seen once. The sample belongs to a study of blood T cell repertoires in COVID-19. V was shortened by 0 bases and J by 0 bases, with 6 bases between the two germline ends. Germline V gene sequence: CDR1 SGHRS, CDR2 YFSETQ. The CDR3 extends over 15 amino acids.

This chain uses TRBV5-1 with TRBJ1-4; D is uncertain. The sample comprised peripheral blood. This receptor was obtained from a woman in her sixties with acute or convalescent COVID-19. CDR3 sequence (DNA): TGCGCCAGCAGCTTGGGCCTAACAACTAATGAAAAACTGTTTTTT. Translating it yields CASSLGLTTNEKLFF. Drawing the rest from reference TRBV5-1 and TRBJ1-4, the complete variable domain is KAGVTQTPRYLIKTRGQQVTLSCSPISGHRSVSWYQQTPGQGLQFLFEYFSETQRNKGNFPGRFSGRQFSNSRSEMNVSTLELGDSALYLCASSLGLTTNEKLFFGSGTQLSVL.